These 9 T cell receptor beta chains were all obtained from the same sample, sequenced in a study of blood T cell repertoires in COVID-19. Libraries were prepared by immunoSEQ multiplex PCR; TCRdb keeps only in-frame clonotypes and omits some of them. The sample lists about 200,000 clones, approximately 84% occurring once. The sequenced sample consisted of PBMCs or T cells enriched from blood (not recorded which). Every receptor here comes from a man in his forties who had recovered from COVID-19.

The chain joins TRBV4-1 to TRBJ1-1; 9 bases are shared with TRBD1. J lost 5 bases, V lost 1 base, and 8 bases had no gene match. The CDR3 is 16 amino acids. CDR1 and CDR2 (germline): MGHRA, YSYEKL. The CDR3: CASSQVFRQGDTEAFF. Written as DNA, the CDR3 is TGCGCCAGCAGCCAAGTGTTTAGACAGGGGGATACTGAAGCTTTCTTT.

This clone was found a few times. The chain combines TRBV3-1 (or the pseudogene TRBV3-2) with TRBJ1-3; 8 nucleotides agree with TRBD1. Germline V gene lookup returns CDR1 LGHDT and CDR2 YNNKEL (reference sequence). Unmatched junction bases numbered 5, after V lost 5 bases and J lost 2 bases. The CDR3 extends over 15 amino acids. CDR3 loop: CASSLTGAAGNTIYF. DNA for the CDR3: TGTGCCAGCAGCTTGACAGGGGCAGCTGGAAACACCATATATTTT.

In regard to this clone: Other DNA variants within this sample encode the same CDR3. The chain carries TRBV14 and TRBJ1-6; 9 positions agree with TRBD1. V gave up 3 bases and J gave up 7 bases; unmatched junction bases: 1. Germline CDR1 reads SGHDN; CDR2 reads FVKESK. This CDR3 has 14 residues. CDR3 in amino acids: CASSQDRGNSPLHF. CDR3 bases: TGTGCCAGCAGCCAGGACAGGGGAAATTCACCCCTCCACTTT.

CDR3 loop: CASSHLGTGSGYTF. The CDR3 nucleotides read TGCGCCAGCAGCCACCTTGGGACAGGGAGTGGCTACACCTTC. The V gene is TRBV4-3, the J gene TRBJ1-2; TRBD1 agrees at 9 bases. Germline lookup yields CDR1 LGHNA and CDR2 YSLEER. The V and J ends lost 3 bases and 7 bases, in that order; junction bases with no gene match: 6. The CDR3 extends over 14 amino acids.

This clone has just a few counts. The chain couples TRBV3-1 (or the pseudogene TRBV3-2) to TRBJ1-1; no clear D gene. The V end lost 4 bases, the J end lost 1 base, and 16 bases lay between the germline ends. Germline V lookup: CDR1 LGHDT, CDR2 YNNKEL (reference sequence). The CDR3 spans 16 residues. The CDR3 spells CASSLRPGLQNTEAFF. The CDR3 nucleotides are TGTGCCAGCAGCCTTCGACCCGGGTTGCAGAACACTGAAGCTTTCTTT.

V usage is TRBV12-3 or TRBV12-4 and J usage is TRBJ2-5, with D tentatively TRBD2 (6 bases). V was pared by 8 bases and J by 5 bases, with 15 bases between. The CDR3 length is 13 residues. CDR3 region: CASRRGIRETQYF. CDR3 nucleotides: TGTGCCAGCCGGCGGGGTATAAGGGAGACCCAGTACTTC.

Concerning this clone: At one boundary the junction diverges from the germline segment, which might be a read error. CDR3 nucleotide sequence: TGTGCCAGCAGGGGTGGGAGAAACTATGGCCACACCTTC. The encoded protein is CASRGGRNYGHTF. J is TRBJ1-2 and V is TRBV6-5; D not resolved. This CDR3 has 13 amino acids. The germline gives CDR1 MNHEY, CDR2 SVGAGI.

The V gene is TRBV6-6, the J gene TRBJ2-7; D is perhaps TRBD2 (5 bases). Germline V lookup: CDR1 MNHNY, CDR2 SVGAGI (reference sequence). V was clipped by 4 bases and J by 4 bases, with 17 bases between them. This CDR3 has 15 residues. CDR3 sequence reads: CASSSSGVGWYEQYF. The DNA for the CDR3 is TGTGCCAGCAGTTCTTCCGGGGTGGGATGGTACGAGCAGTACTTC.

In its sample, this clone was seen once. This chain uses TRBV29-1 with TRBJ1-1, with TRBD1 as a possible D gene (6 bases). The V gene lost 8 bases and the J gene lost 2 bases, with 21 bases spanning the gap. This CDR3 comprises 15 residues. Germline CDR1 and CDR2: SQVTM and ANQGSEA. The DNA for the CDR3 is TGCAGCCATACAGGGAAAGGGGGAAAAAACACTGAAGCTTTCTTT. This sequence encodes CSHTGKGGKNTEAFF.